This T cell receptor (beta chain) was observed in a study of cytomegalovirus exposure and HLA in healthy donors. Between the trimmed V and J ends, which lost 2 bases and 6 bases, there was a span of 14 bases. From germline, CDR1 is GTSNPN and CDR2 SVGIG (reference sequence). This CDR3 contains 14 residues. 13 Jbeta primers and 60 Vbeta primers were used for the PCR. The assay was immunoSEQ multiplex PCR, and TCRdb's table has in-frame clones only and misses some. This table holds over 150,000 clones, around 83% found once. Sequences were obtained from PBMCs. The TCR originated in a male donor in good health and CMV-seropositive. The V call is TRBV30, the J call TRBJ2-4, with D possibly TRBD2 on 6 matching bases. The CDR3 sequence: CAWSQSPGGNIQYF. The CDR3 DNA follows: TGTGCCTGGAGTCAATCCCCCGGGGGAAACATTCAGTACTTC.